This TCR beta chain was sequenced for a study of T cell repertoires in cytomegalovirus infection. The wider study: Matching HLA type and CMV infection were both indicated by public TCR beta signatures. Study results and caveats: Cumulative frequency of public TCR beta families picked out carriers of CMV plus the relevant HLA. The response measured ex vivo was dominated by TCR beta clonotypes (HLA-C-restricted and CMV-specific).

TCRdb recomputed calls from the reads with MiXCR, one row per CDR3 protein. Here the sample spans hundreds of thousands of distinct CDR3 sequences, around 31% being singletons. This clonotype was counted a few times. Its cognate antigen is unknown. The CDR3 is 14 residues long. CDR1 is SGHTA and CDR2 is FQGNSA in the germline V gene. V was shortened by 3 bases and J by 4 bases, with 12 bases between the two germline ends. This sequence was found in a human donor in good health (CMV status not recorded). Some clones in this sample may be carry-over from other donors' samples. The specimen was cultured CD8+ T cells from PBMCs, collected from culture after CMV antigen stimulation. This chain joins TRBV7-2 and TRBJ1-2; TRBD1 is a possible D gene (5 bases). The CDR3 nucleotides are TGTGCCAGCAGCTTGGGGGGGATAGGCTATGGCTACACCTTC. Its protein product is CASSLGGIGYGYTF. The variable domain in full, with the rest retrieved from reference TRBV7-2 and TRBJ1-2, is GAGVSQSPSNKVTEKGKDVELRCDPISGHTALYWYRQSLGQGLEFLIYFQGNSAPDKSGLPSDRFSAERTGGSVSTLTIQRTQQEDSAVYLCASSLGGIGYGYTFGSGTRLTVV.